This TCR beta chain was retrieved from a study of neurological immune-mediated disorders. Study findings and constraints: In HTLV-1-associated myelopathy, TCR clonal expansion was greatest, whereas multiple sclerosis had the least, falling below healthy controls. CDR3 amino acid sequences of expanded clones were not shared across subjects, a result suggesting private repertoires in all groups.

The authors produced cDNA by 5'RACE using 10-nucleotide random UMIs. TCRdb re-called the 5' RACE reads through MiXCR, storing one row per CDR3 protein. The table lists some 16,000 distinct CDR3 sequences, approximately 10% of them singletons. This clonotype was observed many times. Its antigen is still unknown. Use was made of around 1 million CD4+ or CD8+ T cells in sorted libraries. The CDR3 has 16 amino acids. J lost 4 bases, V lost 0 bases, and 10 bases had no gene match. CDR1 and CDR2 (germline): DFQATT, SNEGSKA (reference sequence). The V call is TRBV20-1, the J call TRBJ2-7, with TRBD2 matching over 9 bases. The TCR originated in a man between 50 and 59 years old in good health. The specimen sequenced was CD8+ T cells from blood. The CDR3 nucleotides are TGCAGTGCTAGAGATCAGAGGACTAGCGCTATTTACGAGCAGTACTTC. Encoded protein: CSARDQRTSAIYEQYF.